The 17 T cell receptor beta chains below all came from one sample that was sequenced in a study of shared clonotypes between healthy human individuals. Assay used: immunoSEQ multiplex PCR; TCRdb lists only in-frame clones, some missing. The sample has 400,000 to 600,000 clones, about three quarters seen once. Specimen: PBMCs. The source of these receptors is a woman aged 40-49 years in good health. Some clones in this sample may be carry-over from other donors' samples.

This clone was observed a single time. DNA of the CDR3: TGTGCCAGCTCACCAATCCGGGGCCGGGGAGAGACCCAGTACTTC. It specifies CASSPIRGRGETQYF. The chain joins TRBV18 to TRBJ2-5; D tentatively fits TRBD1 or TRBD2 (5 bases each). Trimming pared 2 bases from V and 4 bases from J, leaving 14 bases between. The CDR3 length is 15 residues. Germline values: CDR1 KGHSH, CDR2 LQKENI.

Ten or more counts support this clone. This rearrangement joins TRBV5-1 to TRBJ1-4; 8 bases match TRBD1. V lost 4 bases to trimming and J lost 0 bases; unmatched junction nucleotides: 11. CDR1 SGHRS and CDR2 YFSETQ come from the germline V gene. This CDR3 is 18 amino acids long. CDR3 nucleotide sequence: TGCGCCAGCAGCAAGGACAGGGTTGGAGCCGCAACTAATGAAAAACTGTTTTTT. Translated, it gives CASSKDRVGAATNEKLFF.

The chain joins TRBV2 to TRBJ1-1; D unresolved. CDR3 length: 15 amino acids. V was cut by 7 bases and J by 0 bases, with 15 bases left in between. Germline CDR1 reads SNHLY; CDR2 reads FYNNEI. The CDR3 is CASTAQLPMNTEAFF. CDR3 DNA: TGTGCCAGCACGGCCCAGCTTCCTATGAACACTGAAGCTTTCTTT.

V usage is TRBV9 and J usage is TRBJ2-7, with a weak D call TRBD1 (5 bases). Germline CDR1 is SGDLS and CDR2 is YYNGEE. The ends were cut back, 1 base at V and 2 bases at J, with 13 bases in the middle. There are 15 residues in the CDR3. CDR3: CASSVSQGPTYEQYF. The DNA for the CDR3 is TGTGCCAGCAGCGTAAGTCAGGGCCCCACCTACGAGCAGTACTTC.

The V call is TRBV19, the J call TRBJ1-2, with a tentative D call TRBD1 (5 bases). CDR1 and CDR2 from the germline V gene are LNHDA and SQIVND (reference sequence). The CDR3 runs to 15 residues. V lost 7 bases and J 6 bases, leaving 21 bases between the germline ends. CDR3 loop: CASTENRGRVDGYTF. As DNA, the CDR3 is TGTGCCAGTACCGAAAACCGGGGCAGGGTGGATGGCTACACCTTC.

This clone came up many times. The chain combines TRBV28 with TRBJ2-2; D is possibly TRBD1 or TRBD2 (6 bases each). The length of the CDR3 is 14 residues. V was cut by 7 bases and J by 4 bases, with 13 bases left in between. Germline CDR1 is MDHEN and CDR2 is SYDVKM. In DNA form, the CDR3 reads TGTGCCAGCACCCTTGGGGGGCTCACCGGGGAGCTGTTTTTT. The encoded protein is CASTLGGLTGELFF.

The genes are TRBV5-1 and TRBJ2-1; D is tentatively TRBD1 or TRBD2 (6 bases each). This CDR3 has 14 amino acids. V lost 2 bases and J lost 9, with 15 bases in between. In germline, CDR1 is SGHRS, CDR2 YFSETQ. The chain's CDR3 is CASSFIGGGIEQFF. CDR3 nucleotides: TGCGCCAGCAGCTTTATAGGAGGGGGGATTGAGCAGTTCTTC.

The CDR3 loop is CASSLEGNTEAFF. DNA of the CDR3: TGCGCCAGCAGCTTGGAAGGGAACACTGAAGCTTTCTTT. The chain couples TRBV5-1 to TRBJ1-1; D is uncertain. The ends were cut back, 0 bases at V and 1 base at J, with 4 bases in the middle. The CDR3 has 13 residues. Germline V gene sequence: CDR1 SGHRS, CDR2 YFSETQ.

The chain carries TRBV7-9 and TRBJ1-1, with a tentative D call TRBD1 (5 bases). Trimming shortened V by 2 bases and J by 9 bases, and 13 bases separated the two germline ends. CDR3 length: 13 amino acids. Germline loops: CDR1 SEHNR, CDR2 FQNEAQ (reference sequence). The chain's CDR3 is CASSLWQRGQAFF. The DNA of the CDR3 is TGTGCCAGCAGCTTATGGCAGAGGGGCCAAGCTTTCTTT. Based on the CDR3 plus reference TRBV7-9 and TRBJ1-1, the full variable domain is DTGVSQNPRHKITKRGQNVTFRCDPISEHNRLYWYRQTLGQGPEFLTYFQNEAQLEKSRLLSDRFSAERPKGSFSTLEIQRTEQGDSAMYLCASSLWQRGQAFFGQGTRLTVV.

V and J are TRBV9 and TRBJ1-1, with a tentative D call TRBD1 (5 bases). Germline assignment: CDR1 SGDLS and CDR2 YYNGEE. There are 13 residues in the CDR3. Deletions cut 5 bases from V and 0 bases from J, with 8 bases between. The CDR3 region is CASSGTVNTEAFF. CDR3 DNA sequence: TGTGCCAGCAGTGGGACCGTGAACACTGAAGCTTTCTTT.

The chain combines TRBV11-2 with TRBJ2-1; TRBD1 agrees at 10 bases. Trimming removed 5 bases from V and 6 bases from J; junction bases left unmatched: 7. Germline values: CDR1 SGHAT, CDR2 FQNNGV. The CDR3 loop spans 15 amino acids. The CDR3 sequence is CASSDRQGAFNEQFF. The DNA of the CDR3 is TGTGCCAGCAGCGATCGACAGGGGGCTTTCAATGAGCAGTTCTTC.

J is TRBJ2-3 and V is TRBV19; no clear D. V was shortened by 7 bases and J by 0 bases, with 14 bases between the two germline ends. CDR1 is LNHDA and CDR2 is SQIVND in the germline V gene (reference sequence). CDR3 size: 15 residues. The CDR3 region has the DNA TGTGCCAGTAAAAACTCCCCGGTGAGCACAGATACGCAGTATTTT. Translating gives CASKNSPVSTDTQYF.

The chain is built from TRBV7-8 and TRBJ2-3; TRBD2 aligns across 8 bases. Germline V gene lookup returns CDR1 SGHVS and CDR2 FQNEAQ. The CDR3 spans 17 residues. V shed 4 bases, J shed 2 bases, and the junction held 11 bases outside the gene matches. Here the CDR3 reads CASSSGLADGATDTQYF. CDR3 sequence (DNA): TGTGCCAGCAGCTCTGGACTAGCCGATGGGGCCACAGATACGCAGTATTTT.

The chain recombines TRBV7-6 with TRBJ2-6; a weak D match, TRBD1 (6 bases). Trimming stripped 4 bases from V and 0 bases from J, with 16 bases between. This CDR3 comprises 18 residues. Germline loops: CDR1 SGHVS, CDR2 FNYEAQ. The CDR3 DNA follows: TGTGCCAGCAGCTCAGTCCCGGGACAAGACTCTGGGGCCAACGTCCTGACTTTC. This gives the protein CASSSVPGQDSGANVLTF.

The rearrangement joins TRBV19 to TRBJ2-7; D is possibly TRBD2 (6 bases). Trimming took 5 bases from V and 4 from J, leaving 15 bases between them. CDR3 length: 14 residues. Germline V gene data show CDR1 as LNHDA and CDR2 as SQIVND (reference sequence). The CDR3 DNA follows: TGTGCCAGTAGTTCAGGGAGGAGGGCTTACGAGCAGTACTTC. It codes for CASSSGRRAYEQYF.

V is TRBV2 and J is TRBJ1-1, with TRBD1 identical over 8 bases. From germline, CDR1 is SNHLY and CDR2 FYNNEI. The V gene end was trimmed by 4 bases and the J gene end by 11 bases; junction bases not matched to a gene: 18. This CDR3 region has 16 residues. The CDR3 region is CASSVVQGADGVLAFF. CDR3 nucleotides: TGTGCCAGCAGTGTGGTGCAGGGGGCCGATGGGGTCCTTGCTTTCTTT.

J is TRBJ2-4 and V is TRBV12-1; the table's D call TRBD1 went unverified against the DNA. TRBV12-1 is given as a pseudogene. CDR3 size: 19 residues. For the CDR3, the DNA is TGTGCCAGCAGCTTTGAATCGGGACAGTTAATAGTAGCCAAAAACATTCAGTACTTC. Translation: CASSFESGQLIVAKNIQYF.